This entry lists 9 T cell receptor beta chains sequenced from one sample in a study of blood T cell repertoires in COVID-19. TCRdb keeps only in-frame clones here, not all; method: immunoSEQ multiplex PCR. The top ten hold roughly 8.1% of the sample, which has approximately 110,000 clones, around nine tenths seen once. The sequenced sample consisted of peripheral blood. The receptor source for this set is a woman aged 65 to 85 who had recovered from COVID-19.

This clone was seen just once. Written as DNA, the CDR3 is TGTGCCAGCAGTGGCACCGGGACTAGCGGGAGTAGGTACGAGCAGTACTTC. It encodes CASSGTGTSGSRYEQYF. The gene calls are TRBV28 and TRBJ2-7, with 14 bases lining up with TRBD2. V lost 5 bases to trimming and J lost 4 bases; unmatched junction nucleotides: 10. Germline V gives CDR1 MDHEN, CDR2 SYDVKM. This CDR3 region has 17 residues.

The V call is TRBV7-2, the J call TRBJ2-1; tentative D call: TRBD1 (6 bases). This CDR3 is 13 amino acids long. V was pared by 1 base and J by 5 bases, with 6 bases between. The germline V gene has CDR1 SGHTA and CDR2 FQGNSA. The CDR3 is CASSLGQDNEQFF. CDR3 nucleotide sequence: TGTGCCAGCAGCTTAGGACAGGACAATGAGCAGTTCTTC.

This chain uses TRBV7-3 with TRBJ2-7; perhaps TRBD1 as D (5 bases). The V gene's germline CDR1 is SGHTA and CDR2 FQGTGA. V dropped 0 bases and J dropped 5 bases, with 11 bases sitting between them. This CDR3 has 14 amino acids. CDR3 protein: CASSLTRQSHEQYF. The CDR3 DNA follows: TGTGCCAGCAGCTTAACCCGACAGTCCCACGAGCAGTACTTC.

This clone appeared a few times. V gene TRBV5-4 combines with J gene TRBJ1-1; 8 bases are shared with TRBD1. V gave up 4 bases and J gave up 5 bases; unmatched junction bases: 7. The CDR3 is 14 amino acids. CDR1 and CDR2 from the germline V gene are SGHNT and YYREEE (reference sequence). CDR3 residues: CASSAQGARTEAFF. DNA of the CDR3: TGTGCCAGCAGCGCTCAGGGGGCTCGGACTGAAGCTTTCTTT.

The chain has TRBV5-4 and TRBJ2-5; a possible D gene is TRBD2 (5 bases). The CDR3 loop spans 13 amino acids. The germline V gene encodes CDR1 SGHNT and CDR2 YYREEE (reference sequence). The V end was cut by 4 bases, the J end by 7 bases, with 14 bases between. The CDR3 DNA reads TGTGCCAGCAGCGTCGACTACCTGGGGACCCAGTACTTC. Amino acids: CASSVDYLGTQYF.

The rearrangement uses TRBV4-1 and TRBJ2-1, with 10 nucleotides matching TRBD2. The CDR3 runs to 15 residues. Per the germline V gene, CDR1 is MGHRA and CDR2 is YSYEKL. J was trimmed by 8 bases and V by 1 base; bases with no gene match: 5. The CDR3 reads CASSQGAGGPYEQFF. In DNA, the CDR3 is TGCGCCAGCAGCCAAGGAGCGGGGGGGCCCTATGAGCAGTTCTTC.

The genes are TRBV30 and TRBJ2-1; TRBD2 matches at 7 bases. This CDR3 is 14 amino acids long. Germline V gene sequence: CDR1 GTSNPN, CDR2 SVGIG (reference sequence). V lost 4 bases to trimming and J lost 5 bases; unmatched junction nucleotides: 8. CDR3 coding DNA: TGTGCCTGGACCCTGGGAGGGGAACACAATGAGCAGTTCTTC. The encoded protein is CAWTLGGEHNEQFF.

The chain joins TRBV5-4 to TRBJ2-7, with 15 bases aligning to TRBD2. There are 15 residues in the CDR3. Per the germline V gene, CDR1 is SGHNT and CDR2 is YYREEE (reference sequence). After removal of 3 bases from V and 5 bases from J, the junction contained 3 bases not matched to a gene. The CDR3, as DNA: TGTGCCAGCAGCTGGGGACTAGCGGGGGGCAACGAGCAGTACTTC. Translating it yields CASSWGLAGGNEQYF.

The chain has TRBV6-2 or TRBV6-3 and TRBJ2-3, with 8 bases lining up with TRBD1. The CDR3 spans 15 residues. The germline V gene encodes CDR1 MNHEY and CDR2 SVGEGT. The V gene end was trimmed by 6 bases and the J gene end by 4 bases; junction bases not matched to a gene: 9. The chain's CDR3 is CASSQRAGGPDTQYF. The CDR3 region has the DNA TGTGCCAGCAGCCAGCGGGCAGGGGGCCCAGATACGCAGTATTTT.